The rows below give T cell receptor beta chains drawn from one sample of a study of regulatory T cells in long-lasting Graves disease. Each CDR3 protein gets one entry after TCRdb re-called the multiplex PCR reads with MiXCR. The table lists hundreds of thousands of distinct CDR3 sequences, about 16% of them singletons. The data also belong to a second study, concerning T cells in Graves' hyperthyroidism and ophthalmopathy.

The sample in question was peripheral blood mononuclear cells (PBMCs), obtained at new diagnosis, from a patient treated with antithyroid drugs. The receptors originated from a woman younger than 45 with Graves disease. Each CDR3 is given with its conserved first and last residue. Each record gives: D gene, clone size, V gene, J gene, CDR3 DNA, CDR3 protein. A D gene is named only where the DNA matches it firmly. Clone size is stated in some rows and not others, as once, few, many or a class when expanded.

D: TRBD1; size: many; V: TRBV28; J: TRBJ2-6; DNA: TGTGCCAGCAGGTCCGGGACAGCAGTCTCTGGGGCCAACGTCCTGACTTTC; CDR3: CASRSGTAVSGANVLTF
D: .; size: few; V: TRBV20-1; J: TRBJ1-1; DNA: TGCAGTGCTAATACCCCGGGGGGACGAAACACTGAAGCTTTCTTT; CDR3: CSANTPGGRNTEAFF
D: .; size: few; V: TRBV6-1; J: TRBJ2-2; DNA: TGTGCCAGCAAAAGTCTGGGGCCCACCGGGGAGCTGTTTTTT; CDR3: CASKSLGPTGELFF
D: TRBD2; size: .; V: TRBV7-2; J: TRBJ2-7; DNA: TGTGCCAGCAGCTCAGCGGGGGGGAGATACGAGCAGTACTTC; CDR3: CASSSAGGRYEQYF
D: TRBD2; size: few; V: TRBV9; J: TRBJ2-7; DNA: TGTGCCAGCAGCGTAGTGCCGGGAGGGCCTCGGGAGCAGTACTTC; CDR3: CASSVVPGGPREQYF
D: TRBD1; size: many; V: TRBV27; J: TRBJ1-2; DNA: TGTGCCAGCAGTCCCCACAGGGGGGAACGCTACACCTTC; CDR3: CASSPHRGERYTF
D: TRBD2; size: .; V: TRBV28; J: TRBJ2-7; DNA: TGTGCCAGCAGTCAAGTCCCTTGGACTAGTTCGGACGAGCAGTACTTC; CDR3: CASSQVPWTSSDEQYF
D: .; size: few; V: TRBV9; J: TRBJ2-1; DNA: TGTGCCAGCAGCGTAGCTACGGGGGTTTCGCTTAATTTGCAGTTCTTC; CDR3: CASSVATGVSLNLQFF
D: .; size: few; V: TRBV2; J: TRBJ1-5; DNA: TGTGCCAGCAGGGGTGAACATCCTCAGAAGCCCCAGCATTTT; CDR3: CASRGEHPQKPQHF
D: .; size: .; V: TRBV27; J: TRBJ1-4; DNA: TGTGCCAGCAGACAGTCTTCTGGCAAACTGTTTTTT; CDR3: CASRQSSGKLFF
D: .; size: many; V: TRBV28; J: TRBJ1-5; DNA: TGTGCCAGCAGTTCTGACAGTGGCAATCAGCCCCAGCATTTT; CDR3: CASSSDSGNQPQHF
D: .; size: few; V: TRBV6-2/TRBV6-3; J: TRBJ2-6; DNA: TGTGCCAGCAGTTACTCGGCGGGTGGGGCCAACGTCCTGACTTTC; CDR3: CASSYSAGGANVLTF
D: TRBD1; size: few; V: TRBV11-2; J: TRBJ1-4; DNA: TGTGCCAGCAGCAATACAGGGGGCCCCCGCCCTAATGAAAAACTGTTTTTT; CDR3: CASSNTGGPRPNEKLFF
D: .; size: many; V: TRBV5-1; J: TRBJ2-1; DNA: TGCGCCAGCAGCTTGAAGGGGGACCCCTACAATGAGCAGTTCTTC; CDR3: CASSLKGDPYNEQFF
D: TRBD1; size: .; V: TRBV7-8; J: TRBJ1-2; DNA: TGTGCCAGCAGCTTAGCCCACCGGGGACAGGCGTCCCGGTACACCTTC; CDR3: CASSLAHRGQASRYTF
D: .; size: few; V: TRBV6-5; J: TRBJ1-3; DNA: TGTGCCAGCAGTTACTCTTGGGCAGACTCTGGAAACACCATATATTTT; CDR3: CASSYSWADSGNTIYF
D: .; size: .; V: TRBV5-1; J: TRBJ2-1; DNA: TGCGCCAGCAGCCGGGTAGTCACGGACGGGGAGCAGTTCTTC; CDR3: CASSRVVTDGEQFF
D: .; size: many; V: TRBV28; J: TRBJ1-6; DNA: TGTGCCAGCAGCCCGGTTGATGGGAGCTCCTATAATTCACCCCTCCACTTT; CDR3: CASSPVDGSSYNSPLHF
D: .; size: many; V: TRBV9; J: TRBJ1-1; DNA: TGTGCCAGCAGCGTAGCTCCGGGCCAGGGGCTGGGAGCTTTCTTT; CDR3: CASSVAPGQGLGAFF
D: TRBD2; size: many; V: TRBV28; J: TRBJ2-4; DNA: TGTGCCAGCAGTTCGGCGGGAGAGTTCAAAAACATTCAGTACTTC; CDR3: CASSSAGEFKNIQYF
D: .; size: many; V: TRBV20-1; J: TRBJ1-5; DNA: TGCAGTGCTAGGGTTGTGGGATTGAATCAGCCCCAGCATTTT; CDR3: CSARVVGLNQPQHF
D: .; size: many; V: TRBV11-2; J: TRBJ1-5; DNA: TGTGCCAGCAGCTTCGGATCTGGGGATCAGCCCCAGCATTTT; CDR3: CASSFGSGDQPQHF
D: TRBD2; size: few; V: TRBV5-1; J: TRBJ2-1; DNA: TGCGCCAGCCAAAGGCTAGCGGGAGGGCCGACGGATGAGCAGTTCTTC; CDR3: CASQRLAGGPTDEQFF
D: .; size: few; V: TRBV20-1; J: TRBJ1-2; DNA: TGCAGTGCTCCTACCCCAGGGTATGGCTACACCTTC; CDR3: CSAPTPGYGYTF
D: .; size: few; V: TRBV6-1; J: TRBJ1-3; DNA: TGTGCCAGCAGTGACCCCGGGACCGCATATCAAACCATATATTTT; CDR3: CASSDPGTAYQTIYF
D: TRBD2; size: .; V: TRBV9; J: TRBJ2-1; DNA: TGTGCCAGCAGCTTGGCGGCTAGCGGGAGATGGGTCTACAATGAGCAGTTCTTC; CDR3: CASSLAASGRWVYNEQFF
D: TRBD2; size: .; V: TRBV20-1; J: TRBJ2-1; DNA: TGCAGTGCCAATCGAGGACTAGCGGGGTCCTACAATGAGCAGTTCTTC; CDR3: CSANRGLAGSYNEQFF
D: .; size: many; V: TRBV7-9; J: TRBJ2-5; DNA: TGTGCCATCGAGGCCTCGCAAATTGGGGCCCAAGAGACCCAGTACTTC; CDR3: CAIEASQIGAQETQYF
D: TRBD2; size: .; V: TRBV9; J: TRBJ2-1; DNA: TGTGCCAGCAGCGTAGTGGCTAGCGGGAACTCCTACAATGAGCAGTTCTTC; CDR3: CASSVVASGNSYNEQFF
D: TRBD2; size: few; V: TRBV6-2/TRBV6-3; J: TRBJ2-1; DNA: TGTGCCAGCGCGGTCGGGGGGAGAGGCAATGAGCAGTTCTTC; CDR3: CASAVGGRGNEQFF
D: TRBD2; size: .; V: TRBV24-1; J: TRBJ2-3; DNA: TGTGCCACCAGTGATTTCGGGACTAGCGGGAGGGCCTCGATCACAGATACGCAGTATTTT; CDR3: CATSDFGTSGRASITDTQYF
D: .; size: .; V: TRBV5-1; J: TRBJ1-4; DNA: TGCGCCAGCAGCTCACGAGATCCGCGACGAACTAATGAAAAACTGTTTTTT; CDR3: CASSSRDPRRTNEKLFF
D: .; size: few; V: TRBV10-3; J: TRBJ2-1; DNA: TGTGCCATCAGTGAGGAGAAGGATCCCCGTGAGCAGTTCTTC; CDR3: CAISEEKDPREQFF
D: .; size: .; V: TRBV9; J: TRBJ2-3; DNA: TGTGCCAGCAGCGAGAGCGGTGGCACAGATACGCAGTATTTT; CDR3: CASSESGGTDTQYF
D: .; size: .; V: TRBV28; J: TRBJ1-3; DNA: TGTGCCAGCAGTTCCCCTGGGGGCAGAACCTCTGGAAACACCATATATTTT; CDR3: CASSSPGGRTSGNTIYF
D: TRBD1; size: many; V: TRBV6-1; J: TRBJ1-2; DNA: TGTGCCTTTGGGACAGCTAACTATGGCTACACCTTC; CDR3: CAFGTANYGYTF
D: TRBD1; size: .; V: TRBV7-9; J: TRBJ1-4; DNA: TGTGCCAGCAGCTTAGTGGCCTTTGAAGAGGGGGCAAAAAAACTGTTTTTT; CDR3: CASSLVAFEEGAKKLFF
D: .; size: many; V: TRBV28; J: TRBJ1-3; DNA: TGTGCCAGCGCCCCCTGGAGCTCTGGAAACACCATATATTTT; CDR3: CASAPWSSGNTIYF
D: .; size: .; V: TRBV11-3; J: TRBJ1-3; DNA: TGTGCCAGCAGCTTCGGGGATGTAGGAAACACCATATATTTT; CDR3: CASSFGDVGNTIYF
D: .; size: many; V: TRBV6-1; J: TRBJ1-5; DNA: TGTGCCAGCTCACTGGTACAGCATCAGCCCCAGCATTTT; CDR3: CASSLVQHQPQHF
D: .; size: many; V: TRBV20-1; J: TRBJ1-5; DNA: TGCAGTGCTAGTGGGGACATTGATCAGCCCCAGCATTTT; CDR3: CSASGDIDQPQHF
D: TRBD1; size: .; V: TRBV3-1; J: TRBJ2-2; DNA: TGTGCCAGCAGCTCCTGGACAGGAGCGAACACCGGGGAGCTGTTTTTT; CDR3: CASSSWTGANTGELFF
D: TRBD1; size: many; V: TRBV27; J: TRBJ2-7; DNA: TGTGCCAGCAGTTCCATGGGACAGGGAGCCTACGAGCAGTACTTC; CDR3: CASSSMGQGAYEQYF
D: TRBD1; size: many; V: TRBV10-3; J: TRBJ1-4; DNA: TGTGCCATCAGTGAGGGGGGACAGGGTCTTGAAAAACTGTTTTTT; CDR3: CAISEGGQGLEKLFF
D: .; size: few; V: TRBV7-9; J: TRBJ2-7; DNA: TGTGCCAGCAGCCGCGGCGGGACAGCCCTTCACTACGAGCAGTACTTC; CDR3: CASSRGGTALHYEQYF
D: TRBD2; size: many; V: TRBV20-1; J: TRBJ2-3; DNA: TGCAGTGCTAGTGCTGGGGGGGCAGATACGCAGTATTTT; CDR3: CSASAGGADTQYF
D: TRBD2; size: few; V: TRBV30; J: TRBJ2-3; DNA: TGTGCCTGCACAGGACTAGCGGGGGGACCTCGCACAGATACGCAGTATTTT; CDR3: CACTGLAGGPRTDTQYF
D: .; size: many; V: TRBV7-9; J: TRBJ2-4; DNA: TGTGCCATCGAGGGGCTAGTCATTTACCCGGAGGGAAACATTCAGTACTTC; CDR3: CAIEGLVIYPEGNIQYF
D: .; size: .; V: TRBV5-1; J: TRBJ2-5; DNA: TGCGCCAGCAGCTTTGAGGCGGGGTACTCGGAGACCCAGTACTTC; CDR3: CASSFEAGYSETQYF
D: .; size: few; V: TRBV13; J: TRBJ1-2; DNA: TGTGCCAGCAGCTGGGGCGAGCAGAGGGATGGCTACACCTTC; CDR3: CASSWGEQRDGYTF
D: .; size: many; V: TRBV19; J: TRBJ1-1; DNA: TGTGCCAGTAGAGACGGAAACACTGAAGCTTTCTTT; CDR3: CASRDGNTEAFF
D: .; size: many; V: TRBV28; J: TRBJ2-5; DNA: TGTGCCAGCAGTTTATTTCCAGGAATGTGGACCCAGTACTTC; CDR3: CASSLFPGMWTQYF
D: TRBD1; size: few; V: TRBV18; J: TRBJ1-4; DNA: TGTGCCAGCTCACCTACAGGGGTACTCGGTAATGAAAAACTGTTTTTT; CDR3: CASSPTGVLGNEKLFF